The entry below gives a single TCR beta chain sequence along with its context. Its antigen is unidentified. The Oncomine TCR Beta short-read assay was applied to DNA of cultured CD4+ T cells. TCRdb called the PCR reads again in MiXCR, with one record for every CDR3 protein. The sample has roughly 8,200 distinct CDR3 sequences; about 21% are singletons. Described treatment: roughly ten-day PBMC culture with coronavirus spike peptide pools or control peptides (ViraFEST assay). Per the germline V gene, CDR1 is KGHSH and CDR2 is LQKENI. J was trimmed by 1 base and V by 6 bases; bases with no gene match: 12. This CDR3 has 17 residues. The data were obtained in a study of vaccination and CD4 T cells after COVID-19.

The material sequenced was cultured CD4+ T cells from blood. The receptor's source is a human donor with COVID-19. This chain uses TRBV18 with TRBJ1-3; 7 positions agree with TRBD1. CDR3 DNA sequence: TGTGCCAGCTCGATGTTAACAGGGGATCAGTCTGGAAACACCATATATTTT. It codes for CASSMLTGDQSGNTIYF.